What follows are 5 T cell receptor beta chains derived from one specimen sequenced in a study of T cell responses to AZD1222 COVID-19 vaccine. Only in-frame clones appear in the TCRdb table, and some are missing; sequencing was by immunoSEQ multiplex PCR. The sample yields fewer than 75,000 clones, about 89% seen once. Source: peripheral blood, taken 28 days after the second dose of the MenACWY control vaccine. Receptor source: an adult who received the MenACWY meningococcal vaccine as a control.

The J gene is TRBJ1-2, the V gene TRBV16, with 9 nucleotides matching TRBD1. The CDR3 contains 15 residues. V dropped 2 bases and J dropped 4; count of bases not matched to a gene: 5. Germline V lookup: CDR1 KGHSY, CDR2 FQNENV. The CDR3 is CASSQRTGVSYGYTF. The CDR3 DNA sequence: TGTGCCAGCAGCCAAAGGACAGGGGTTTCCTATGGCTACACCTTC.

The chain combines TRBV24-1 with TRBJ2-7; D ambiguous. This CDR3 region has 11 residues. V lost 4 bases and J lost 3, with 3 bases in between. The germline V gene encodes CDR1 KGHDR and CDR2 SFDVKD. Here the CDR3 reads CATSDIYEQYF. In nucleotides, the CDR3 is TGTGCCACCAGTGACATCTACGAGCAGTACTTC.

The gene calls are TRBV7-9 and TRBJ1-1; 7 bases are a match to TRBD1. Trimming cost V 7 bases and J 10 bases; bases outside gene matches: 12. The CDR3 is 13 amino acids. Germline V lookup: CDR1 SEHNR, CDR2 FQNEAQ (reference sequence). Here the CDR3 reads CASTRGGFQGAFF. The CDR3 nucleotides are TGTGCCAGCACCAGGGGGGGTTTTCAAGGAGCTTTCTTT.

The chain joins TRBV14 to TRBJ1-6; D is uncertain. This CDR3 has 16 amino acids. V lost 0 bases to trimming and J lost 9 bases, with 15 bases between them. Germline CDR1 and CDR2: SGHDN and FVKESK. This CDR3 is CASSQDRGRVGSPLHF. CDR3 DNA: TGTGCCAGCAGCCAAGATCGCGGGAGGGTCGGTTCACCCCTCCACTTT.

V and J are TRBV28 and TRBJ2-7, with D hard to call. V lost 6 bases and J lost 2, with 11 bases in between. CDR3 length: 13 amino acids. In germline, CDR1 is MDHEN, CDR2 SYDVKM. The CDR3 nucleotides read TGTGCCAGCAGCCCTGATGGGCCCTACGAGCAGTACTTC. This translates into CASSPDGPYEQYF. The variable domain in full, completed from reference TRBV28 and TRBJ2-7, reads DVKVTQSSRYLVKRTGEKVFLECVQDMDHENMFWYRQDPGLGLRLIYFSYDVKMKEKGDIPEGYSVSREKKERFSLILESASTNQTSMYLCASSPDGPYEQYFGPGTRLTVT.